This T cell receptor beta chain comes out of a study of Tregs in tolerant kidney transplant recipients. Study outcomes and limitations: The small number of patients limits these findings pending further validation.

This clone was found once. Antigen unknown. Method: immunoSEQ multiplex PCR; TCRdb's copy keeps in-frame clones and lacks some. The sample records about 61,000 clones, 70% to 90% being singletons. Germline V gene lookup returns CDR1 MNHEY and CDR2 SMNVEV (reference sequence). This CDR3 is built from 15 residues. Unmatched junction bases numbered 5, after V lost 4 bases and J lost 0 bases. Thawed PBMCs were FACS-sorted into unstimulated CD4+CD25+CD127- regulatory T cells, CD4+CD25- non-regulatory cells, CD4 and CD8 cells. The sequencing here drew on Tregs from blood, taken before the transplant. The chain uses TRBV27 and TRBJ2-7; 8 bases line up with TRBD2. The TCR comes from a human donor who received a combined kidney and bone marrow transplant. The CDR3 DNA follows: TGTGCCAGCAGTTCTAGCGGGTTAAGCTCCTACGAGCAGTACTTC. It translates to CASSSSGLSSYEQYF.